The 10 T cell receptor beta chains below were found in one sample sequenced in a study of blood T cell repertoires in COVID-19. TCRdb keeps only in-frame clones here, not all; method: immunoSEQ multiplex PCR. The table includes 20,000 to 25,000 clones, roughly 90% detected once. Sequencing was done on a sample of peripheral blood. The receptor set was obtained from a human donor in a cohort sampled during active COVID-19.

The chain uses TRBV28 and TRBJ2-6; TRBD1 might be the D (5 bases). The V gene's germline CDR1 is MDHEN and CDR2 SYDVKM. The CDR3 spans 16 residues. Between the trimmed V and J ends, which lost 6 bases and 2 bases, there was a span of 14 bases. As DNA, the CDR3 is TGTGCCAGCAGCACTTCCTCCAGGGCTGGGGCCAACGTCCTGACTTTC. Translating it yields CASSTSSRAGANVLTF. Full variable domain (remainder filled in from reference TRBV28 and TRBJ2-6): DVKVTQSSRYLVKRTGEKVFLECVQDMDHENMFWYRQDPGLGLRLIYFSYDVKMKEKGDIPEGYSVSREKKERFSLILESASTNQTSMYLCASSTSSRAGANVLTFGAGSRLTVL.

The DNA for the CDR3 is TGTGCCAGCAGCCCCGACAGGGGGTTCTACAATGAGCAGTTCTTC. It translates to CASSPDRGFYNEQFF. The J gene is TRBJ2-1, the V gene TRBV11-2; 9 nucleotides align to TRBD1. J gave up 3 bases and V 5 bases, and 5 bases lay outside the gene matches. This CDR3 comprises 15 residues. Germline-derived CDR1 and CDR2 are SGHAT and FQNNGV.

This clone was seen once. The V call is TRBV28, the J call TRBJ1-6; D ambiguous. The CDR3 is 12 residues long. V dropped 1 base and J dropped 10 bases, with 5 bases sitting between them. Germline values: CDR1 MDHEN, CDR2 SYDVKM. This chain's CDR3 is CASSLFPSPLHF. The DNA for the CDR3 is TGTGCCAGCAGTTTATTTCCGTCACCCCTCCACTTT.

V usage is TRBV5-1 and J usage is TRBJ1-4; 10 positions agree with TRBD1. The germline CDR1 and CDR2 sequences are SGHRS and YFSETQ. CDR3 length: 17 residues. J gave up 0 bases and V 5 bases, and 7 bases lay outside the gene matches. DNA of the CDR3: TGCGCCAGCAGTAAGACAGGGGGCTTTGCAACTAATGAAAAACTGTTTTTT. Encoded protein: CASSKTGGFATNEKLFF.

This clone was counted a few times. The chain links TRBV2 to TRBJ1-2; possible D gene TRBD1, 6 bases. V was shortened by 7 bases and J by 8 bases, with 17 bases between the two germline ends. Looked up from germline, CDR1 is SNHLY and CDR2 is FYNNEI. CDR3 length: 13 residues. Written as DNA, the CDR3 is TGTGCCAGCAAGTACAGGGCCTCTAACGGCTACACCTTC. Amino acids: CASKYRASNGYTF.

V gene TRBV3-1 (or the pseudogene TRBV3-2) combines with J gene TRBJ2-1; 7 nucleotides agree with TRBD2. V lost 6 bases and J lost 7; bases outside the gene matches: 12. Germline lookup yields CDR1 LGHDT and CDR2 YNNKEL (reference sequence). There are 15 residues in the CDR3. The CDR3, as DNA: TGTGCCAGCAGTCATAGACTAGCCGACCCGAATGAGCAGTTCTTC. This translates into CASSHRLADPNEQFF.

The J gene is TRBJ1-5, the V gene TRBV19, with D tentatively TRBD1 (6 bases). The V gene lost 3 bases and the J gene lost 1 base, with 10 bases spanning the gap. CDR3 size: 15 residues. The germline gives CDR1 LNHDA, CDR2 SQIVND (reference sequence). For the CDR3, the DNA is TGTGCCAGTAGTATGACAGGCTCCAGCAATCAGCCCCAGCATTTT. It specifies CASSMTGSSNQPQHF.

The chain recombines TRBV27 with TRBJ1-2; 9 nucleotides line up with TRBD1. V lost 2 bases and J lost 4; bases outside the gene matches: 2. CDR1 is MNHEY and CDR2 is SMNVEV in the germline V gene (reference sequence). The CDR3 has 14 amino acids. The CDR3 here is CASSLIQGAYGYTF. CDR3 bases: TGTGCCAGCAGTTTAATACAGGGGGCCTATGGCTACACCTTC.

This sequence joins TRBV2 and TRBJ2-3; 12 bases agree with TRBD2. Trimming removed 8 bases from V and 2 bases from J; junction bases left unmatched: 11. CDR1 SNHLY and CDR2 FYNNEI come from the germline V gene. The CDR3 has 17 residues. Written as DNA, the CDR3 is TGTGCCAGCCTAGGACTAGCGGGACGTAAAATCACAGATACGCAGTATTTT. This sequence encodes CASLGLAGRKITDTQYF.

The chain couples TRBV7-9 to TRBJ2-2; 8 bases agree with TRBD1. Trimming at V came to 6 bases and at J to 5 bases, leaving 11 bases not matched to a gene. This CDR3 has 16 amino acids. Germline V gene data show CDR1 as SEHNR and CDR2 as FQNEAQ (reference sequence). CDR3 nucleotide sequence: TGTGCCAGCAGTCGTTCAGGGGGCTGGGGGACCGGGGAGCTGTTTTTT. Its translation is CASSRSGGWGTGELFF.